Detailed here is one T cell receptor (beta chain). Antigen specificity is unknown. The sample belongs to a study of T cell clonotyping in hematopoietic cell transplantation. Assay: immunoSEQ multiplex PCR; the TCRdb copy retains only in-frame clones and omits some. The table records roughly 3,000 clones, around 60% of them present only once. The CDR3 spans 14 residues. Trimming pared 5 bases from V and 4 bases from J, leaving 15 bases between. The germline gives CDR1 SEHNR, CDR2 FQNEAQ (reference sequence). The study, taken as a whole, reports: At the given depth, recipient repertoires were over 95% de novo clonotypes.

Blood collection times were about day -28 and days 30, 100, 180 posttransplant. The source is a female patient younger than 45 who had an allogeneic stem cell transplant, so T cells may come from the graft donor. Some clones in this sample may be carry-over from other donors' samples. The V and J genes are TRBV7-9 and TRBJ2-7, with D possibly being TRBD1 or TRBD2 (5 bases each). Sequencing was performed on peripheral blood mononuclear cells, taken 30 days after allogeneic stem cell transplant. The CDR3 region has the DNA TGTGCCAGCAGCCAAAGAGGGGCTCAATACGAGCAGTACTTC. Encoded protein: CASSQRGAQYEQYF. The whole variable domain, filled in from reference TRBV7-9 and TRBJ2-7, reads DTGVSQNPRHKITKRGQNVTFRCDPISEHNRLYWYRQTLGQGPEFLTYFQNEAQLEKSRLLSDRFSAERPKGSFSTLEIQRTEQGDSAMYLCASSQRGAQYEQYFGPGTRLTVT.